This TCR beta chain was captured in a study of T cell responses to AZD1222 COVID-19 vaccine. Study-wide context: Doses given second, at about 4 or about 12 weeks, were pooled.

Whole-study results and caveats: Spike-spanning, vaccine-associated CD4 TCRs were dominant at 160-218 and 743-854.

The CDR3 sequence is 17 residues long. Germline CDR1 LNHDA, CDR2 SQIVND (reference sequence). V dropped 4 bases and J dropped 8; count of bases not matched to a gene: 13. Concerning this clone itself: What it recognizes is unknown.

Method: immunoSEQ multiplex PCR; TCRdb's copy keeps in-frame clones and lacks some. Of 110,000 or so clones detected, 85% to 90% appear once; the ten largest clones hold roughly 12%. The sequence was obtained from an adult in good health. The sequencing used peripheral blood, collected on day 0 of AZD1222 vaccination. This chain joins TRBV19 and TRBJ2-1, with 11 positions matching TRBD2. The DNA for the CDR3 is TGTGCCAGTAGTACCCCGAGTGGGCTAGCGGGAGGCGATGAGCAGTTCTTC. This codes for CASSTPSGLAGGDEQFF.